The rows below give T cell receptor beta chains drawn from one sample of a study of blood T cell repertoires in COVID-19. Sequencing used immunoSEQ multiplex PCR; TCRdb keeps in-frame clones, though not all of them. The table records some 62,000 clones, 65% to 80% of them present only once. Sequencing input: peripheral blood. All receptors come from a woman older than 75 with active or convalescent COVID-19. Each CDR3 is given with its conserved first and last residue. A D gene is named only where the DNA matches it firmly. Clone sizes are given selectively: once, few, many, or a class where the clone is expanded.

>TRBV9|TRBD2|TRBJ2-5|-|18
TGTGCCAGCAGCACCAACTCCCGACTAGCGGGGTCCGTTGAGACCCAGTACTTC
CASSTNSRLAGSVETQYF
>TRBV9|-|TRBJ2-7|-|14
TGTGCCAGCAGCGTACGTTATGAGGCCTACGAGCAGTACTTC
CASSVRYEAYEQYF
>TRBV4-1|TRBD1|TRBJ1-6|-|15
TGCGCCAGCAGCCCTCCGGGACAGTATAATTCACCCCTCCACTTT
CASSPPGQYNSPLHF
>TRBV6-5|TRBD1|TRBJ1-2|-|14
TGTGCCAGCAGTTTGCCAGGGACAGCCTATGGCTACACCTTC
CASSLPGTAYGYTF
>TRBV19|-|TRBJ1-1|-|12
TGTGCCAGTAGTGTCAGGGGTGGAGAAGCTTTCTTT
CASSVRGGEAFF
>TRBV5-3|TRBD1|TRBJ1-4|-|17
TGTGCCAGAAGCACACGACAGGGTTCGGCGGAGTATGAAAAACTGTTTTTT
CARSTRQGSAEYEKLFF
>TRBV20-1|TRBD2|TRBJ2-3|-|18
TGCAGTGCTAGTGCGACCCCGGGCGGGGGGGGAAAATCGGATACGCAGTATTTT
CSASATPGGGGKSDTQYF
>TRBV5-6|TRBD1|TRBJ1-1|-|13
TGTGCCAGCACCCTAGGACAGGACGCTGAAGCTTTCTTT
CASTLGQDAEAFF
>TRBV5-1|TRBD1|TRBJ2-1|-|15
TGCGCCAGCAGCCCTGGGGACAGGATACTCAATGAGCAGTTCTTC
CASSPGDRILNEQFF
>TRBV3-1/TRBV3-2|TRBD1|TRBJ2-1|-|16
TGTGCCAGCAGCCAAAATACCGGGACAGGGCGGCATGAGCAGTTCTTC
CASSQNTGTGRHEQFF
>TRBV7-8|TRBD1|TRBJ1-5|once|15
TGTGCCAGCAGACTAGAGGGGGCTAGCAATCAGCCCCAGCATTTT
CASRLEGASNQPQHF
>TRBV21-1|-|TRBJ1-1|-|14
TGTGCCAGCAGCAAACCCAAAGGGGACACTGAAGCTTTCTTT
CASSKPKGDTEAFF
>TRBV7-2|-|TRBJ2-2|-|13
TGTGCCAGCAGCTCTCCGGGATACGGGGAGCTGTTTTTT
CASSSPGYGELFF
>TRBV5-1|-|TRBJ2-7|-|14
TGCGCCAGCAGCTTACAGGTGGGTTACTACGAGCAGTACTTC
CASSLQVGYYEQYF
>TRBV7-9|TRBD1|TRBJ1-1|-|13
TGTGCCAGCAGCTTAGCCGGGACAGATTCCGCTTTCTTT
CASSLAGTDSAFF
>TRBV18|-|TRBJ1-6|many|16
TGTGCCAGCTCACCATCCGGCGAGAGGTATGGATCACCCCTCCACTTT
CASSPSGERYGSPLHF
>TRBV7-9|TRBD1|TRBJ2-3|few|15
TGTGCCAGCAGCTGGGGACAGACGATATCAGATACGCAGTATTTT
CASSWGQTISDTQYF